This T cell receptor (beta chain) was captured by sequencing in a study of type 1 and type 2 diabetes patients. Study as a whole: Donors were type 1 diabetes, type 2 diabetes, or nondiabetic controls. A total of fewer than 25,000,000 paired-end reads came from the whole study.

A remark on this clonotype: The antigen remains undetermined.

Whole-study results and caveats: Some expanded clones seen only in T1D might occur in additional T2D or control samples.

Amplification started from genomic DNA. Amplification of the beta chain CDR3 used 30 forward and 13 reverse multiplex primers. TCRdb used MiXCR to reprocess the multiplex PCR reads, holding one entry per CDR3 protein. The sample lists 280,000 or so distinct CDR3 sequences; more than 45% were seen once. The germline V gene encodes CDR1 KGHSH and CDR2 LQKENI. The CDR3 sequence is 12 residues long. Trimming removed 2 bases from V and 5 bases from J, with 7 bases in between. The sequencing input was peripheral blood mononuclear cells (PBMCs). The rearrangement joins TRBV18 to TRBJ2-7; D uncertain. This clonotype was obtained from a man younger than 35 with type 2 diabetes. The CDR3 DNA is TGTGCCAGCTCACCAAGTAGCAACGAGCAGTACTTC. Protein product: CASSPSSNEQYF.